This is a list of T cell receptor beta chains from one sample in a study of cytomegalovirus exposure and HLA in healthy donors. Data came from immunoSEQ multiplex PCR; TCRdb stores just in-frame clones and leaves some out. This repertoire shows approximately 150,000 clones, around 82% found once; its top ten account for around 10%. Sequencing input: PBMCs. These receptors originate from a man aged 50 to 59 in good health and CMV-seropositive. Both conserved end residues are part of each CDR3. D genes are given only for firm matches. Clone size appears in some rows only: once, few, many, or a class for an expanded clone.

abundance,j_gene,d_gene,v_gene,CDR3nt,CDR3aa
.,TRBJ1-5,.,TRBV27,TGTGCCAGCAGGACAGGTTCTCAGCCCCAGCATTTT,CASRTGSQPQHF
.,TRBJ2-1,TRBD2,TRBV5-1,TGCGCCAGCAGCCCCCGACTAGCGGGAGGGCACAATGAGCAGTTCTTC,CASSPRLAGGHNEQFF
few,TRBJ2-1,TRBD2,TRBV9,TGTGCCAGCAGCGTACAGAGCGGGAGTGGAGATGAGCAGTTCTTC,CASSVQSGSGDEQFF
once,TRBJ2-1,TRBD2,TRBV23-1,TGCGCCAGCAGTCAAGCGGGAGGGCCTTACAATGAGCAGTTCTTC,CASSQAGGPYNEQFF
.,TRBJ1-6,.,TRBV14,TGTGCCAGCAGCCAGGCCTTGAATTCACCCCTCCACTTT,CASSQALNSPLHF
.,TRBJ2-2,.,TRBV5-1,TGCGCCAGCAGCTTGAGATCGTACGGGGGTGGGAACACCGGGGAGCTGTTTTTT,CASSLRSYGGGNTGELFF
.,TRBJ1-2,.,TRBV7-9,TGTGCCAGCAGTTCCTTCACAGGGCCCTATGGCTACACCTTC,CASSSFTGPYGYTF
.,TRBJ1-2,.,TRBV28,TGTGCCAGCAGTCGTGGGGCGGTTAACTATGGCTACACCTTC,CASSRGAVNYGYTF
.,TRBJ2-1,TRBD2,TRBV7-3,TGTGCCAGCAGCATCGGACTAGCGGCCTACAATGAGCAGTTCTTC,CASSIGLAAYNEQFF
.,TRBJ2-7,.,TRBV7-2,TGTGCCAGCAGCGGTAGCGAACACTACGAGCAGTACTTC,CASSGSEHYEQYF
.,TRBJ1-2,TRBD1,TRBV5-6,TGTGCCGGCAGCTCCAACGCAGGACAGGGTGGCTACACCTTC,CAGSSNAGQGGYTF
.,TRBJ1-2,.,TRBV7-3,TGTGCCAGCAGCTCTACAGGGTATAATGGCTACACCTTC,CASSSTGYNGYTF
.,TRBJ2-3,TRBD1,TRBV19,TGTGCCAGTAGTGTCCGGGACAGAATGACAGATACGCAGTATTTT,CASSVRDRMTDTQYF
.,TRBJ2-2,.,TRBV10-3,TGTGCCATCAGCGGGGGGCAGGGTAATCGCGCCGGGGAGCTGTTTTTT,CAISGGQGNRAGELFF
.,TRBJ1-4,.,TRBV6-5,TGTGCCAGCAGTTACGACAGAGAAAAACTGTTTTTT,CASSYDREKLFF